The present TCR beta chain was sequenced within a study of graft-versus-host responses after intestinal transplantation. Of note for this clone: As yet, its antigen is unknown.

Study results and limitations: Peak GvH clone levels in circulation were associated with early post-transplant HvG declines. Within allografts, high graft-versus-host to host-versus-graft clonal ratios were seen among patients with graft-donor T cell macrochimerism.

Using immunoSEQ multiplex PCR, the repertoire was profiled, and TCRdb retains in-frame clones only, with some absent. The data contain 80,000 to 95,000 clones, about 93% of them singletons. The sample here was unstimulated CD8+ T cells sorted from spleen or lymph node cells, taken before intestinal transplant. This sequence originates from a human donor who received an intestinal transplant.

The CDR3 coding sequence is TGTGCCAGCGCCTACCCAGGGCAAGAGACCCAGTACTTC. Translated: CASAYPGQETQYF. V and J are TRBV7-9 and TRBJ2-5, with D perhaps matching TRBD1 (5 bases). This CDR3 comprises 13 residues. The V gene lost 8 bases and the J gene lost 2 bases, with 12 bases spanning the gap. Germline loops: CDR1 SEHNR, CDR2 FQNEAQ (reference sequence).